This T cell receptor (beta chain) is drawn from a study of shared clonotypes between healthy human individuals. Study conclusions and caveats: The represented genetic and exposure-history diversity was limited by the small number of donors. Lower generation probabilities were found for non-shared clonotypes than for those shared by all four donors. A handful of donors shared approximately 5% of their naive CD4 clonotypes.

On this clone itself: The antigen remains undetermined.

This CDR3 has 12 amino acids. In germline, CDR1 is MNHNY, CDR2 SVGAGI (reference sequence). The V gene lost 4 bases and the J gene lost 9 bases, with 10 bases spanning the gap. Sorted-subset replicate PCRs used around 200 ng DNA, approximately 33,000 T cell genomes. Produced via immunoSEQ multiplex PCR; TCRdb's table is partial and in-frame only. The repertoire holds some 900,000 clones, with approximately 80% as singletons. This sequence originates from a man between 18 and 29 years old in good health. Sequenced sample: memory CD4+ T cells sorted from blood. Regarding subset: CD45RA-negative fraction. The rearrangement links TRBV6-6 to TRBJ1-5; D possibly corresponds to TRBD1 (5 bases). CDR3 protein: CASSSQGSPQHF. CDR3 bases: TGTGCCAGCAGTTCTCAGGGTTCGCCCCAGCATTTT.